The source of this T cell receptor beta chain is a study of shared clonotypes between healthy human individuals. General observations from the study: Non-shared clonotypes had lower generation probabilities than those shared by all four donors.

The table came from immunoSEQ multiplex PCR; TCRdb's copy has only in-frame clones and leaves some out. The sample lists fewer than 3 million clones, roughly 92% seen once, with approximately 0.4% in the top ten. This CDR3 region has 13 residues. CDR1 is LNHDA and CDR2 is SQIVND in the germline V gene (reference sequence). This clone was seen a handful of times. Its antigen is unknown. A read error may produce the germline difference seen at one junction end. CD4+ cells yielded CD45RA+ naive and CD45RA-negative memory subsets. Sequencing was performed on naive CD4+ T cells from PBMCs. As to subset: CD45RA+ positively selected. V and J are TRBV19 and TRBJ1-5; D is possibly TRBD1 (5 bases). This clonotype was sampled from a man aged 18 to 30 in good health. Some clones in this sample may be carry-over from other donors' samples. The CDR3 coding sequence is TGTGCCAGTAGTGTAGACAGATTCCAGCCCCAGCATTTT. It is translated as CASSVDRFQPQHF.